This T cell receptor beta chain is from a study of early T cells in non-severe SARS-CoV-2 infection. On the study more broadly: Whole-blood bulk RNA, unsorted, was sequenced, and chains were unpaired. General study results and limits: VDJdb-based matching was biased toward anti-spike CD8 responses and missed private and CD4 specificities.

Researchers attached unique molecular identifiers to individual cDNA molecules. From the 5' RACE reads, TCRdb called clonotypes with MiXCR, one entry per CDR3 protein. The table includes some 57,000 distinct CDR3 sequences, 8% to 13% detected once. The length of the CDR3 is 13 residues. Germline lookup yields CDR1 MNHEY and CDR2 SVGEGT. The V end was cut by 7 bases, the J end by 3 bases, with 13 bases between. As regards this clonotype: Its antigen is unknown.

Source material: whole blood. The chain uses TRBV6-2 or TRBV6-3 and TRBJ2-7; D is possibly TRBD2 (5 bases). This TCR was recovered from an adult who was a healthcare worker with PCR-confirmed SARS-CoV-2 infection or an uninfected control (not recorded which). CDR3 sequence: CASKEDAYYEQYF. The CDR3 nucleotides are TGTGCCAGCAAGGAGGACGCATACTACGAGCAGTACTTC.